This TCR beta chain is drawn from a study of sequential checkpoint blockade in melanoma. As for the study in general: Each arm's sequence ended with maintenance nivolumab. Under 25 patients had matched tumor biopsies before treatment and at week 13 after nivolumab or ipilimumab alone. General study points: Patients with week-13 increases in T-cell fraction and clonality benefited about 30 times more often. Tumor T-cell fraction and clonality correlated with PD-L1 and CD8+ counts.

CDR1 and CDR2 from the germline V gene are GTSNPN and SVGIG (reference sequence). This CDR3 is 14 amino acids long. V dropped 5 bases and J dropped 4 bases, with 17 bases sitting between them. This table comes from immunoSEQ multiplex PCR, and its TCRdb copy is limited to in-frame clones, with some not included. This repertoire shows 650 to 800 clones, more than 20% found once; its top ten account for around a fifth. As to this clone: Its target is unknown.

The sample's treatment: randomized to nivolumab then ipilimumab (arm A) or the reverse (arm B). This receptor was taken from a human donor with melanoma. The chain uses TRBV30 and TRBJ2-5; a weak D match, TRBD2 (7 bases). This specimen was tumor tissue (inferred from file names), taken from a patient given nivolumab and ipilimumab in sequence. CDR3 protein: CAWGYGGPGETQYF. DNA of the CDR3: TGTGCCTGGGGCTACGGGGGGCCGGGAGAGACCCAGTACTTC.